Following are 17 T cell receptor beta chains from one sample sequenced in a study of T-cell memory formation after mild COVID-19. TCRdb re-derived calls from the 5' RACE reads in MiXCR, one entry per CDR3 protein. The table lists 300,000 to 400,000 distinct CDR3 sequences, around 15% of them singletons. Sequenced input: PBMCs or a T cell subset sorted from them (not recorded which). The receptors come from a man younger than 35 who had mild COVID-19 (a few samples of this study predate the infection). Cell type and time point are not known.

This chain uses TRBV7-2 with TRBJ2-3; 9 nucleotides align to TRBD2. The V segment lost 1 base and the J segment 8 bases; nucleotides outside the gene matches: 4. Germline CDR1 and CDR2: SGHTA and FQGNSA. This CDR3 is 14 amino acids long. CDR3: CASSLGLAGSTQYF. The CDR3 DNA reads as TGTGCCAGCAGCTTAGGGCTAGCGGGATCTACGCAGTATTTT.

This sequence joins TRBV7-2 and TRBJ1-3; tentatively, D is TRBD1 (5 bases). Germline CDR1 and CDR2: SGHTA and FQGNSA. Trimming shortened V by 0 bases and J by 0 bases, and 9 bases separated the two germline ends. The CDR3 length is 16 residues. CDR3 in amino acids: CASSLALTASGNTIYF. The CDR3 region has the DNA TGTGCCAGCAGCTTAGCCCTGACAGCCTCTGGAAACACCATATATTTT.

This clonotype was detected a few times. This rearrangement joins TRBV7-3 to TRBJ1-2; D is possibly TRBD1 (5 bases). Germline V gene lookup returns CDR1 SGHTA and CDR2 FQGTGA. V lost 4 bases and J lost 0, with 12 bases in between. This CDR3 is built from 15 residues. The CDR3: CASSYDSLANYGYTF. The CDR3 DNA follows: TGTGCCAGCAGCTACGACAGTCTAGCTAACTATGGCTACACCTTC.

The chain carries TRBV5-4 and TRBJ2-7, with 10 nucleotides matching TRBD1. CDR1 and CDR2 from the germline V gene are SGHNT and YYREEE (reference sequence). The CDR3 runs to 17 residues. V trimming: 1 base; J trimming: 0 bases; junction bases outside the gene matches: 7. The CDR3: CASSLKGQGTPSYEQYF. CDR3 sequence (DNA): TGTGCCAGCAGCTTGAAGGGACAGGGGACGCCCTCCTACGAGCAGTACTTC.

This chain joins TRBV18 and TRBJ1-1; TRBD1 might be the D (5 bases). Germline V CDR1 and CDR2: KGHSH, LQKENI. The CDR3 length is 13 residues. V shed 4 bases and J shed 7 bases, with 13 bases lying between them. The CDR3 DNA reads TGTGCCAGCTCACTGATCGAGAGGGGTGAAGCTTTCTTT. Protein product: CASSLIERGEAFF.

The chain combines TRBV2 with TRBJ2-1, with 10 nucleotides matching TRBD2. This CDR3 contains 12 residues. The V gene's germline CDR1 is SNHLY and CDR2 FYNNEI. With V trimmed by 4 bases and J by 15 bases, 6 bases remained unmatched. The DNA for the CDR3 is TGTGCCAGCAGTGTGAGCGGGGGGGCCCTGTTCTTC. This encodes CASSVSGGALFF.

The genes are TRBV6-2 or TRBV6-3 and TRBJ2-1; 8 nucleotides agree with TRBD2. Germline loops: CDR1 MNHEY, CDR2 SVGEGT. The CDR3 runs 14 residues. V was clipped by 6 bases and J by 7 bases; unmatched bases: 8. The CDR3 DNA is TGTGCCAGCAGACTACAGGGACTAGTTAATGAGCAGTTCTTC. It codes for CASRLQGLVNEQFF.

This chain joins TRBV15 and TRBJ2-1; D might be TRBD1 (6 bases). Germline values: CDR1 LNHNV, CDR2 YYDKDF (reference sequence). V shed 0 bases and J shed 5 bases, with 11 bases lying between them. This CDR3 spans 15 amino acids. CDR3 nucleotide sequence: TGTGCCACCAGCAGAGAAACGACAGGACACAATGAGCAGTTCTTC. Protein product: CATSRETTGHNEQFF.

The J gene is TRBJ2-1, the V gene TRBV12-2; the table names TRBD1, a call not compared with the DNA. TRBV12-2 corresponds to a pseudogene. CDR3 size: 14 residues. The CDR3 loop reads CASRRRGDYNEQFF. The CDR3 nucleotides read TGTGCAAGTCGCCGGAGGGGGGACTACAATGAGCAGTTCTTC.

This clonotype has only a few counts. The CDR3 DNA sequence: TGTGCCAGCAGCTCCTGGGGGTCAGGAGAGACCCAGTACTTC. Encoded protein: CASSSWGSGETQYF. The chain employs TRBV7-8 and TRBJ2-5, with D perhaps TRBD1 or TRBD2 (5 bases each). V lost 4 bases and J lost 4, with 13 bases in between. The CDR3 has 14 amino acids. Germline CDR1 and CDR2: SGHVS and FQNEAQ.

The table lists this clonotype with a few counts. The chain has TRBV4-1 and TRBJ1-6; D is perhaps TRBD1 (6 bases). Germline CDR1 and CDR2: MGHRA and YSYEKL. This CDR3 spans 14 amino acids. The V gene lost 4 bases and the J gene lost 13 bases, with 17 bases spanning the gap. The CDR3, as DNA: TGCGCCAGCAGCCCACTTTACAGGGTCCTCCCCCTCCACTTT. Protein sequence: CASSPLYRVLPLHF.

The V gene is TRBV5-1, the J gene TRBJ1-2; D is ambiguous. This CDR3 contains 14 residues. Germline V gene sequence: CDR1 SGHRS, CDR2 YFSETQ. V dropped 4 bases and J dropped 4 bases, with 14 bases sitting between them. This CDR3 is CASSDGAGGYGYTF. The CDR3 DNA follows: TGCGCCAGCAGCGACGGTGCAGGCGGCTATGGCTACACCTTC.

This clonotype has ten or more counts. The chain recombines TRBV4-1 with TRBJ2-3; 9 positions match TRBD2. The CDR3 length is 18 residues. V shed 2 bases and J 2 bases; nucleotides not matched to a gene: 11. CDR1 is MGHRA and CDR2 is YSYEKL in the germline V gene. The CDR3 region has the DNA TGCGCCAGCAGCCAACTTCCGGGACTAGCATCCACCACAGATACGCAGTATTTT. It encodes CASSQLPGLASTTDTQYF.

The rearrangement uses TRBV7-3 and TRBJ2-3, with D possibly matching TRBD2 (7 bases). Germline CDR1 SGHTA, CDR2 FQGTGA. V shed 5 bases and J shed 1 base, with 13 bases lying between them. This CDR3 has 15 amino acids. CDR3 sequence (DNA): TGTGCCAGCAGCCGGGGGGCTAGCGGCACAGATACGCAGTATTTT. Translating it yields CASSRGASGTDTQYF.

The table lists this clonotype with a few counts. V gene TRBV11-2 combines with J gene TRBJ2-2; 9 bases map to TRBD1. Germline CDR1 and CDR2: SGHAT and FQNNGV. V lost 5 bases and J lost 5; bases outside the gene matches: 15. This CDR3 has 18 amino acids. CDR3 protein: CASSRRQGEYKWTGELFF. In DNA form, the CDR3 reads TGTGCCAGCAGCCGGCGACAGGGGGAGTATAAGTGGACCGGGGAGCTGTTTTTT.

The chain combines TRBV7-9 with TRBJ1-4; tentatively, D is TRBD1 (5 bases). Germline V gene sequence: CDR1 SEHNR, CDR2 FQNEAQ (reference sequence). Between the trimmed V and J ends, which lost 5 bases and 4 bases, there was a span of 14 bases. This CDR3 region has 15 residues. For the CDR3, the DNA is TGTGCCAGCAGCAGCGGACACGGACGTAATGAAAAACTGTTTTTT. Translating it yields CASSSGHGRNEKLFF.

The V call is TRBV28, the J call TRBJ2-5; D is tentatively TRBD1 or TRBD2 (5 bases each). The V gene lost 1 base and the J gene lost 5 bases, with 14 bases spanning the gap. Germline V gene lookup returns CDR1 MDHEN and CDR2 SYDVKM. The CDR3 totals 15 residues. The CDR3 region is CASSLYTRGRETQYF. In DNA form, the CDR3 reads TGTGCCAGCAGTTTATATACTAGGGGAAGGGAGACCCAGTACTTC.